The rows below give T cell receptor beta chains drawn from one sample of a study of CD8 T cells in ankylosing spondylitis. TCRdb independently ran MiXCR on the 5' RACE reads; one entry per CDR3 protein. Altogether about 440,000 distinct CDR3 sequences are present, 17% being singletons, with the ten largest covering over 0.9%. Sequenced material: blood, either unsorted or a sorted T cell fraction (not recorded which). The receptors come from a male donor with ankylosing spondylitis. CDR3s leave out the opening cysteine and the closing phenylalanine or tryptophan. Fields, in order: D gene, V gene, J gene, CDR3 protein. D genes are given only for firm matches.

D: -; V: TRBV6-2/TRBV6-3; J: TRBJ1-2; CDR3: AARTLGTHGYT
D: -; V: TRBV29-1; J: TRBJ1-1; CDR3: SETSTGNTEAF
D: -; V: TRBV2; J: TRBJ1-1; CDR3: ASSDRAYEAF
D: -; V: TRBV24-1; J: TRBJ2-7; CDR3: ATSDSHSTSYEQY
D: -; V: TRBV29-1; J: TRBJ2-1; CDR3: SVEMGRASSYNEQF
D: -; V: TRBV20-1; J: TRBJ2-7; CDR3: SARDLVSGTPYEQY
D: -; V: TRBV7-9; J: TRBJ2-5; CDR3: ASSPRDYQETQY
D: TRBD1; V: TRBV9; J: TRBJ1-2; CDR3: ASSGTGTGGAYGYT
D: -; V: TRBV2; J: TRBJ2-7; CDR3: ASSVAGQGFEQY
D: -; V: TRBV3-1; J: TRBJ1-5; CDR3: ASSQGRVNQPQH
D: -; V: TRBV6-6; J: TRBJ1-1; CDR3: ASSYQGNTEAF
D: -; V: TRBV12-3/TRBV12-4; J: TRBJ2-5; CDR3: ASSFGGGETQY
D: TRBD2; V: TRBV9; J: TRBJ2-3; CDR3: ASSGRERVDTQY
D: -; V: TRBV20-1; J: TRBJ1-1; CDR3: SAYRRNTEAF
D: -; V: TRBV4-1; J: TRBJ1-5; CDR3: ASSQVRWGEEQPQH
D: -; V: TRBV24-1; J: TRBJ2-3; CDR3: ATSDPTGVTDTQY
D: TRBD2; V: TRBV7-2; J: TRBJ2-7; CDR3: ASSFTSGLTYEQY
D: -; V: TRBV5-5; J: TRBJ2-3; CDR3: ASIPAPRVHFTDTQY
D: TRBD1; V: TRBV10-3; J: TRBJ1-4; CDR3: AISGGQGGEKLF
D: -; V: TRBV20-1; J: TRBJ1-2; CDR3: SAPLRGAVGHGYT
D: TRBD1; V: TRBV12-3/TRBV12-4; J: TRBJ1-6; CDR3: ASSRTGTGDSPLH
D: TRBD1; V: TRBV7-6; J: TRBJ2-3; CDR3: ASSSRQGGTDTQY
D: -; V: TRBV3-1; J: TRBJ1-1; CDR3: ASSHWASREGAF
D: TRBD1; V: TRBV28; J: TRBJ1-2; CDR3: ASYRQGPLNYGYT
D: -; V: TRBV6-2/TRBV6-3; J: TRBJ2-5; CDR3: ASRLTGQETQY
D: TRBD2; V: TRBV7-2; J: TRBJ2-3; CDR3: ASSLGLAGMEVTQY
D: TRBD1; V: TRBV20-1; J: TRBJ1-1; CDR3: SATGGTGVSEAF
D: -; V: TRBV14; J: TRBJ1-1; CDR3: ASSQWGGTEAF
D: TRBD1; V: TRBV3-1; J: TRBJ1-1; CDR3: ASSQESVTGGNTEAF
D: -; V: TRBV7-2; J: TRBJ1-6; CDR3: ASSWRGAPLH
D: -; V: TRBV12-3/TRBV12-4; J: TRBJ2-3; CDR3: ASTRGHSTDTQY
D: -; V: TRBV5-6; J: TRBJ2-3; CDR3: ASSPLGEGTDTQY
D: TRBD2; V: TRBV7-8; J: TRBJ2-3; CDR3: ASRDSGSPNTQY
D: TRBD1; V: TRBV6-1; J: TRBJ2-7; CDR3: ASTPRLDRYSYEQY
D: TRBD1; V: TRBV7-8; J: TRBJ2-7; CDR3: ASSPDRDRVFEQY
D: TRBD2; V: TRBV28; J: TRBJ2-4; CDR3: ASSPSRSGSYIQY
D: -; V: TRBV12-3/TRBV12-4; J: TRBJ1-1; CDR3: ASSFAGGDTEAF
D: TRBD1; V: TRBV7-2; J: TRBJ1-1; CDR3: ASSYRQGNTEAF
D: -; V: TRBV20-1; J: TRBJ2-5; CDR3: SARVGVETQY
D: TRBD1; V: TRBV25-1; J: TRBJ2-1; CDR3: ASSRTGGYNEQF
D: TRBD1; V: TRBV4-2; J: TRBJ1-4; CDR3: ASSQMEQGALGEKLF
D: -; V: TRBV19; J: TRBJ1-1; CDR3: ASSIKVETEAF
D: -; V: TRBV12-3/TRBV12-4; J: TRBJ2-6; CDR3: ASSLLISSGANVLT
D: -; V: TRBV6-5; J: TRBJ2-2; CDR3: ASSYTNAGSSPSGELF
D: -; V: TRBV7-2; J: TRBJ1-6; CDR3: ASSLSPGHNSPLH
D: TRBD1; V: TRBV5-1; J: TRBJ2-3; CDR3: ASSKRDSPSTQY
D: TRBD2; V: TRBV20-1; J: TRBJ2-3; CDR3: SARDSREFADTQY
D: -; V: TRBV2; J: TRBJ1-6; CDR3: ASNAEINSPLH
D: TRBD1; V: TRBV7-2; J: TRBJ2-1; CDR3: ASRLGATGGRYNEQF
D: -; V: TRBV2; J: TRBJ1-1; CDR3: ASRRETRNTEAF